These T cell receptor beta chains were read from a single sample in a study of T cell responses to AZD1222 COVID-19 vaccine. Produced via immunoSEQ multiplex PCR; TCRdb's table is partial and in-frame only. The sample contains 60,000 to 85,000 clones, around 84% of which appear only once. The sequences come from peripheral blood, collected on day 0 of AZD1222 vaccination. These receptors were obtained from an adult in good health. Both conserved end residues are part of each CDR3. The D gene is left open where the match is weak. The size of a clone is reported for some rows only, either as once, few or many, or as a class for expanded clones.

clone_size: NA
d_call: NA
v_call: TRBV5-6
j_call: TRBJ2-5
cdr3_aa: CASSSSPREETQYF
cdr3_nt: TGTGCCAGCAGCTCGAGCCCCCGGGAGGAGACCCAGTACTTC

clone_size: NA
d_call: NA
v_call: TRBV10-3
j_call: TRBJ2-7
cdr3_aa: CAISPGTSYEQYF
cdr3_nt: TGTGCCATCAGTCCCGGGACCTCCTACGAGCAGTACTTC

clone_size: NA
d_call: NA
v_call: TRBV5-1
j_call: TRBJ2-3
cdr3_aa: CASSLGWGTADTQYF
cdr3_nt: TGCGCCAGCAGCTTGGGCTGGGGTACGGCAGATACGCAGTATTTT

clone_size: NA
d_call: NA
v_call: TRBV19
j_call: TRBJ1-1
cdr3_aa: CASSILTGIGGTEAFF
cdr3_nt: TGTGCCAGTAGTATATTAACAGGGATCGGGGGAACTGAAGCTTTCTTT

clone_size: NA
d_call: TRBD1
v_call: TRBV6-2/TRBV6-3
j_call: TRBJ1-2
cdr3_aa: CASSPFLDRGNGYTF
cdr3_nt: TGTGCCAGCAGTCCCTTCTTAGACAGGGGAAACGGCTACACCTTC

clone_size: NA
d_call: NA
v_call: TRBV7-8
j_call: TRBJ2-1
cdr3_aa: CASSLGKNEQFF
cdr3_nt: TGTGCCAGCAGCTTAGGGAAGAATGAGCAGTTCTTC

clone_size: NA
d_call: NA
v_call: TRBV5-5
j_call: TRBJ1-2
cdr3_aa: CASSGTGRGLGGYTF
cdr3_nt: TGTGCCAGCAGCGGGACGGGCAGGGGCTTAGGAGGCTACACCTTC

clone_size: NA
d_call: NA
v_call: TRBV18
j_call: TRBJ2-1
cdr3_aa: CASSTSFSSYNEQFF
cdr3_nt: TGTGCCAGCTCTACAAGTTTCAGCTCCTACAATGAGCAGTTCTTC

clone_size: NA
d_call: NA
v_call: TRBV2
j_call: TRBJ1-4
cdr3_aa: CASSERSERGEKLFF
cdr3_nt: TGTGCCAGCAGTGAAAGGTCAGAAAGGGGTGAAAAACTGTTTTTT

clone_size: NA
d_call: TRBD1
v_call: TRBV7-9
j_call: TRBJ2-2
cdr3_aa: CASSGRDRDTGELFF
cdr3_nt: TGTGCCAGCAGCGGCCGGGACAGGGACACCGGGGAGCTGTTTTTT

clone_size: NA
d_call: NA
v_call: TRBV4-1
j_call: TRBJ1-5
cdr3_aa: CASSQDYAAGQPQHF
cdr3_nt: TGCGCCAGCAGCCAAGATTATGCCGCGGGGCAGCCCCAGCATTTT

clone_size: few
d_call: NA
v_call: TRBV19
j_call: TRBJ1-2
cdr3_aa: CASSIDQGRDGYTF
cdr3_nt: TGTGCCAGTAGTATTGATCAGGGACGTGATGGCTACACCTTC

clone_size: NA
d_call: NA
v_call: TRBV7-2
j_call: TRBJ1-3
cdr3_aa: CASSSGIPAGNTIYF
cdr3_nt: TGTGCCAGCAGCTCCGGGATTCCGGCGGGAAACACCATATATTTT

clone_size: NA
d_call: TRBD2
v_call: TRBV5-1
j_call: TRBJ2-2
cdr3_aa: CASSWTSGSYAGELFF
cdr3_nt: TGCGCCAGCAGCTGGACTAGCGGGAGTTACGCCGGGGAGCTGTTTTTT

clone_size: NA
d_call: TRBD1
v_call: TRBV6-5
j_call: TRBJ2-1
cdr3_aa: CATTMEEDRGNEQFF
cdr3_nt: TGTGCCACTACCATGGAGGAAGACAGGGGCAATGAGCAGTTCTTC

clone_size: few
d_call: NA
v_call: TRBV24-1
j_call: TRBJ2-7
cdr3_aa: CATSDSSGPTYEQYF
cdr3_nt: TGTGCCACCAGTGATTCATCCGGGCCCACCTACGAGCAGTACTTC

clone_size: NA
d_call: NA
v_call: TRBV10-2
j_call: TRBJ2-2
cdr3_aa: CASRLHNTGELFF
cdr3_nt: TGCGCCAGCAGACTCCACAACACCGGGGAGCTGTTTTTT

clone_size: NA
d_call: NA
v_call: TRBV11-3
j_call: TRBJ2-5
cdr3_aa: CASSLNQETQYF
cdr3_nt: TGTGCCAGCAGCTTAAACCAAGAGACCCAGTACTTC

clone_size: NA
d_call: NA
v_call: TRBV5-5
j_call: TRBJ1-2
cdr3_aa: CASSLQGRYGYTF
cdr3_nt: TGTGCCAGCAGCTTGCAGGGCCGCTATGGCTACACCTTC

clone_size: NA
d_call: NA
v_call: TRBV6-5
j_call: TRBJ1-1
cdr3_aa: CASSPDITEAFF
cdr3_nt: TGTGCCAGCAGTCCTGACATCACTGAAGCTTTCTTT

clone_size: NA
d_call: TRBD1
v_call: TRBV9
j_call: TRBJ2-7
cdr3_aa: CASSATGDEQYF
cdr3_nt: TGTGCCAGCAGCGCCACAGGGGATGAGCAGTACTTC

clone_size: NA
d_call: NA
v_call: TRBV5-4
j_call: TRBJ2-1
cdr3_aa: CASSSGRDNEFF
cdr3_nt: TGTGCCAGCAGCTCCGGCCGGGACAATGAGTTCTTC

clone_size: NA
d_call: NA
v_call: TRBV27
j_call: TRBJ2-3
cdr3_aa: CASSPTPRADTQYF
cdr3_nt: TGTGCCAGCAGTCCCACCCCTAGGGCAGATACGCAGTATTTT

clone_size: few
d_call: TRBD2
v_call: TRBV5-1
j_call: TRBJ2-1
cdr3_aa: CASSQTSGSFNEQFF
cdr3_nt: TGCGCCAGCAGCCAGACTAGCGGGAGCTTCAATGAGCAGTTCTTC

clone_size: NA
d_call: NA
v_call: TRBV5-1
j_call: TRBJ2-2
cdr3_aa: CASSLGGSNTGELFF
cdr3_nt: TGCGCCAGCAGCTTGGGGGGATCCAACACCGGGGAGCTGTTTTTT

clone_size: NA
d_call: TRBD1
v_call: TRBV7-6
j_call: TRBJ2-1
cdr3_aa: CASSYGTGTYNEQFF
cdr3_nt: TGTGCCAGCAGCTATGGGACAGGTACCTACAATGAGCAGTTCTTC

clone_size: once
d_call: NA
v_call: TRBV9
j_call: TRBJ1-2
cdr3_aa: CASSVDPVEGFYRLGDGYTF
cdr3_nt: TGTGCCAGCAGCGTAGACCCGGTTGAAGGGTTCTATCGCTTGGGGGATGGCTACACCTTC

clone_size: NA
d_call: TRBD1
v_call: TRBV13
j_call: TRBJ2-2
cdr3_aa: CASSFDRVSNTGELFF
cdr3_nt: TGTGCCAGCAGCTTCGACAGGGTTTCGAACACCGGGGAGCTGTTTTTT